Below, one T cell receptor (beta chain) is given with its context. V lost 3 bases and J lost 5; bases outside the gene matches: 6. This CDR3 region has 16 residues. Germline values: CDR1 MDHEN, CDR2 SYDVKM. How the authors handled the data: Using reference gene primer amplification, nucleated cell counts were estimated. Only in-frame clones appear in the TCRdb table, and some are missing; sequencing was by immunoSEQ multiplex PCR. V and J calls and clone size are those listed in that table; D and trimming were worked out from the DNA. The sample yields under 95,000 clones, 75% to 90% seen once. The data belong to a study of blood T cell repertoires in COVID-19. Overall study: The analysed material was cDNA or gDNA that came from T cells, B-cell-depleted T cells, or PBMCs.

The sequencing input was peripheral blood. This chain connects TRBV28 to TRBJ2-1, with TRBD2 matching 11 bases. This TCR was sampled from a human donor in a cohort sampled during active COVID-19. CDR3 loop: CASSFPTSGGHNEQFF. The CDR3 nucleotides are TGTGCCAGCAGTTTTCCAACTAGCGGGGGACACAATGAGCAGTTCTTC.